The sequence of this TCR beta chain was determined in a study of blood T cell repertoires in COVID-19. Overall study: The United States, Italy and Spain provided the acute and convalescent COVID-19 samples. Sample material is recorded as cDNA or gDNA derived from T cells, B-cell-depleted T cells, or PBMCs.

Source study methods: The authors estimated nucleated cell counts from reference gene primer amplification. Libraries were prepared by immunoSEQ multiplex PCR; TCRdb keeps only in-frame clonotypes and omits some of them. D and trimming come from the DNA, and the V and J calls and clone size come from that table. The sample records roughly 70,000 clones, about four fifths being singletons. There are 15 residues in the CDR3. The germline V gene has CDR1 SGHNT and CDR2 YYREEE (reference sequence). V lost 3 bases and J lost 3, with 16 bases in between. This sequence originates from a man between 60 and 70 years old with COVID-19, enrolled during active disease. The V gene is TRBV5-4, the J gene TRBJ2-7; perhaps TRBD2 as D (5 bases). The sequenced material came from peripheral blood. In DNA, the CDR3 is TGTGCCAGCAGCTCACGTGTCGGAGGCAACTACGAGCAGTACTTC. It encodes CASSSRVGGNYEQYF.